The 9 T cell receptor beta chains presented below share a single source sample, sequenced in a study of OX40 agonist ivuxolimab in advanced cancers. Sequencing used immunoSEQ multiplex PCR; TCRdb keeps in-frame clones, though not all of them. The table lists fewer than 90,000 clones, nearly 90% of them singletons, with about 0.2% in the top ten. This material consisted of CD4+ or CD8+ T cells sorted from blood, taken in a trial of the OX40 agonist ivuxolimab. The receptors here all came from an adult with an advanced solid tumor such as melanoma, head and neck, liver or kidney cancer.

A note on this clone: Within the sample, other DNA sequences also encode this same CDR3. The chain uses TRBV28 and TRBJ2-3; a possible D gene is TRBD1 (6 bases). CDR1 MDHEN and CDR2 SYDVKM come from the germline V gene. This CDR3 has 14 amino acids. The V end was cut by 4 bases, the J end by 3 bases, with 11 bases between. CDR3 bases: TGTGCCAGCAGTTCCGGGACAAGGACAGATACGCAGTATTTT. Residues: CASSSGTRTDTQYF.

V usage is TRBV5-1 and J usage is TRBJ1-4, with a tentative D call TRBD1 (6 bases). The CDR3 contains 16 residues. V was clipped by 1 base and J by 7 bases, with 17 bases between them. Germline CDR1 and CDR2: SGHRS and YFSETQ. The CDR3 nucleotides are TGCGCCAGCAGCTTGACCCCGGGGGGCGGGGGTGAAAAACTGTTTTTT. It yields the protein CASSLTPGGGGEKLFF.

V usage is TRBV6-5 and J usage is TRBJ1-1; D possibly corresponds to TRBD1 (5 bases). Trimming left V 6 bases short and J 1 base short, with 12 bases between. The CDR3 consists of 14 residues. Germline V gene sequence: CDR1 MNHEY, CDR2 SVGAGI. The CDR3 nucleotides are TGTGCCAGCAGGGCCGGGACGGGGAACACTGAAGCTTTCTTT. This codes for CASRAGTGNTEAFF.

This rearrangement joins TRBV5-8 to TRBJ2-1; D gene unclear. V lost 4 bases, J lost 10 bases, and 15 bases lay in between. CDR3 size: 13 residues. Germline assignment: CDR1 SGHTS and CDR2 YDEGEE. The CDR3 loop is CASSPLWVLEQFF. The DNA of the CDR3 is TGTGCCAGCAGCCCACTCTGGGTCCTAGAGCAGTTCTTC.

The gene calls are TRBV28 and TRBJ1-5, with 7 bases identical to TRBD1. V lost 6 bases, J lost 3 bases, and 5 bases stayed unmatched. CDR3 length: 14 amino acids. The germline gives CDR1 MDHEN, CDR2 SYDVKM. CDR3 loop: CASSGDRANQPQHF. The DNA of the CDR3 is TGTGCCAGCAGCGGTGACAGGGCCAATCAGCCCCAGCATTTT.

V and J are TRBV5-1 and TRBJ1-5, with D perhaps TRBD1 (5 bases). Between the trimmed V and J ends, which lost 0 bases and 5 bases, there was a span of 9 bases. The germline gives CDR1 SGHRS, CDR2 YFSETQ. There are 14 residues in the CDR3. CDR3 in DNA: TGCGCCAGCAGCTTGGCCGGGGGAGATCAGCCCCAGCATTTT. It is translated as CASSLAGGDQPQHF.

CDR3 bases: TGTGCCAGCTCACCAGTGGCGGGACAGGACGAGCAGTACTTC. Residues: CASSPVAGQDEQYF. V gene TRBV18 combines with J gene TRBJ2-7; 8 nucleotides align to TRBD1. This CDR3 has 14 amino acids. V trimming: 2 bases; J trimming: 5 bases; junction bases outside the gene matches: 5. Germline-derived CDR1 and CDR2 are KGHSH and LQKENI.

This CDR3 is CASSSRLTSSYEQYF. CDR3 DNA sequence: TGTGCCAGCAGCTCCCGACTCACAAGCTCCTACGAGCAGTACTTC. This chain uses TRBV5-4 with TRBJ2-7; D is unclear. There are 15 residues in the CDR3. V lost 3 bases, J lost 0 bases, and 13 bases lay in between. Germline CDR1 and CDR2: SGHNT and YYREEE (reference sequence).

This clone has a single count. The chain is built from TRBV7-2 and TRBJ2-7; 7 bases fit TRBD2. V was pared by 2 bases and J by 2 bases, with 9 bases of the junction left unmatched. Germline V gives CDR1 SGHTA, CDR2 FQGNSA. This CDR3 is built from 16 residues. CDR3 residues: CASSLTTGGGAYEQYF. CDR3 coding DNA: TGTGCCAGCAGCTTAACCACGGGAGGTGGGGCCTACGAGCAGTACTTC.